Described below is a single T cell receptor beta chain sequence and its context. The CDR3 sequence is 15 residues long. Germline V gene lookup returns CDR1 MDHEN and CDR2 SYDVKM. The germline V and J ends were trimmed by 7 bases and 6 bases, with 22 bases remaining between them. This sample was taken from a study of cytomegalovirus exposure and HLA in healthy donors. Libraries were prepared by immunoSEQ multiplex PCR; TCRdb keeps only in-frame clonotypes and omits some of them. Of 200,000 to 300,000 clones in the sample, 90% were seen once. The chain couples TRBV28 to TRBJ2-7, with D perhaps assigned TRBD1 or TRBD2 (6 bases each). The sequence came from a woman in her 30s in good health and CMV-seronegative. Sequencing input: PBMCs. CDR3 in amino acids: CASKGHGGVSGEQYF. In nucleotides, the CDR3 is TGTGCCAGCAAAGGGCACGGGGGCGTATCGGGCGAGCAGTACTTC.